A single sample gave rise to the 17 T cell receptor beta chains below, sequenced in a study of memory CD4+ T cells and cytomegalovirus serostatus. Single viable CD3+CD4+CD8-CD45RO+ cells were sorted as the memory CD4+ T cells. Here immunoSEQ multiplex PCR was the method, and the copy in TCRdb shows in-frame clones only, minus some. The sample carries about 52,000 clones, around 80% recorded once. Material for sequencing was memory CD4+ T cells from blood. The receptor source for this set is an adult in good health and CMV-seropositive.

The gene calls are TRBV29-1 and TRBJ2-7; tentative D call: TRBD1 (6 bases). Germline CDR1 is SQVTM and CDR2 is ANQGSEA. There are 11 residues in the CDR3. V was trimmed by 5 bases and J by 3 bases, leaving 8 bases between them. CDR3 loop: CSVSRGYEQYF. CDR3 DNA: TGCAGCGTTTCCAGGGGCTACGAGCAGTACTTC.

This chain connects TRBV5-1 to TRBJ2-5, with a tentative D call TRBD2 (6 bases). This CDR3 comprises 15 residues. From germline, CDR1 is SGHRS and CDR2 YFSETQ. V lost 3 bases and J 5 bases, leaving 17 bases between the germline ends. For the CDR3, the DNA is TGCGCCAGCAGCTACCAGGGAGGTGGTGTGGAGACCCAGTACTTC. It codes for CASSYQGGGVETQYF.

The J gene is TRBJ2-7, the V gene TRBV27, with a possible D match to TRBD1 (5 bases). This CDR3 contains 12 residues. With 11 bases removed from V and 2 bases from J, the gap between germline ends came to 13 bases. Germline V gene data show CDR1 as MNHEY and CDR2 as SMNVEV (reference sequence). The CDR3 region has the DNA TGTGCCCCCCCAGGGCTTCCCTACGAGCAGTACTTC. It encodes CAPPGLPYEQYF.

The gene calls are TRBV2 and TRBJ1-2; the D gene is possibly TRBD1 (6 bases). CDR1 and CDR2 from the germline V gene are SNHLY and FYNNEI. This CDR3 spans 14 amino acids. V was clipped by 2 bases and J by 7 bases, with 14 bases between them. CDR3: CASSELSEGVGYTF. CDR3 in DNA: TGTGCCAGCAGTGAATTGTCTGAGGGGGTTGGCTACACCTTC. Looking up the rest from reference TRBV2 and TRBJ1-2 gives the full variable domain: EPEVTQTPSHQVTQMGQEVILRCVPISNHLYFYWYRQILGQKVEFLVSFYNNEISEKSEIFDDQFSVERPDGSNFTLKIRSTKLEDSAMYFCASSELSEGVGYTFGSGTRLTVV.

The chain couples TRBV4-3 to TRBJ1-4; a possible D gene is TRBD1 (5 bases). Germline CDR1 LGHNA, CDR2 YSLEER. V was pared by 0 bases and J by 5 bases, with 10 bases between. The CDR3 totals 15 residues. The CDR3 loop reads CASSQEWGDNEKLFF. In nucleotides, the CDR3 is TGCGCCAGCAGCCAAGAATGGGGCGACAATGAAAAACTGTTTTTT.

V and J are TRBV2 and TRBJ2-1; possibly TRBD1 for D (6 bases). Trimming pared 6 bases from V and 9 bases from J, leaving 15 bases between. The CDR3 spans 13 residues. Germline CDR1 reads SNHLY; CDR2 reads FYNNEI. In DNA, the CDR3 is TGTGCCAGCAGATTATTACAGGGTTTTGAGCAGTTCTTC. Protein product: CASRLLQGFEQFF.

This chain connects TRBV7-9 to TRBJ1-1; 9 bases fit TRBD1. This CDR3 contains 15 residues. Trimming removed 0 bases from V and 5 bases from J; junction bases left unmatched: 4. The germline gives CDR1 SEHNR, CDR2 FQNEAQ (reference sequence). CDR3 in amino acids: CASSLAGTGPTEAFF. The DNA for the CDR3 is TGTGCCAGCAGCTTAGCTGGGACAGGGCCGACTGAAGCTTTCTTT.

This sequence joins TRBV2 and TRBJ2-3; 8 bases are a match to TRBD2. The CDR3 contains 15 residues. V lost 6 bases to trimming and J lost 2 bases; unmatched junction nucleotides: 7. The germline CDR1 and CDR2 sequences are SNHLY and FYNNEI. The CDR3 is CASSKGSGNTDTQYF. CDR3 in DNA: TGTGCCAGCAGCAAAGGTAGCGGGAACACAGATACGCAGTATTTT.

This chain joins TRBV6-1 and TRBJ2-7, with TRBD1 identical over 8 bases. There are 12 residues in the CDR3. V lost 5 bases and J lost 5; bases outside the gene matches: 2. CDR1 and CDR2 from the germline V gene are MNHNS and SASEGT. The CDR3 DNA is TGTGCCAGCAGTAGACAGGGGAACGAGCAGTACTTC. It encodes CASSRQGNEQYF.

This chain links TRBV7-2 with TRBJ2-1; 7 bases map to TRBD2. Per the germline V gene, CDR1 is SGHTA and CDR2 is FQGNSA. There are 15 residues in the CDR3. After removal of 5 bases from V and 0 bases from J, the junction contained 4 bases not matched to a gene. CDR3 sequence: CASSPKRDSYNEQFF. The CDR3 nucleotides are TGTGCCAGCAGCCCCAAGCGGGACTCCTACAATGAGCAGTTCTTC.

J is TRBJ2-7 and V is TRBV7-2; D call uncertain. V was pared by 9 bases and J by 1 base, with 10 bases between. Germline V gene lookup returns CDR1 SGHTA and CDR2 FQGNSA. CDR3 length equals 12 residues. CDR3 in amino acids: CASATASYEQYF. Here the CDR3 DNA reads TGTGCCAGTGCAACAGCTTCCTACGAGCAGTACTTC.

The chain has TRBV28 and TRBJ1-1, with no clear D. This CDR3 has 14 residues. Trimming stripped 2 bases from V and 4 bases from J, with 11 bases between. Germline V gene lookup returns CDR1 MDHEN and CDR2 SYDVKM. CDR3 loop: CASSLLGKSTEAFF. The DNA of the CDR3 is TGTGCCAGCAGTTTACTGGGTAAGAGCACTGAAGCTTTCTTT.

The chain uses TRBV7-9 and TRBJ2-7; 13 bases line up with TRBD2. Germline loops: CDR1 SEHNR, CDR2 FQNEAQ (reference sequence). The CDR3 is 14 amino acids. Trimming removed 3 bases from V and 6 bases from J; junction bases left unmatched: 2. CDR3 residues: CASSFRTSGGEQYF. In DNA form, the CDR3 reads TGTGCCAGCAGCTTTAGGACTAGCGGGGGCGAGCAGTACTTC.

The genes are TRBV9 and TRBJ1-6; TRBD1 matches 8 bases. J was trimmed by 10 bases and V by 4 bases; bases with no gene match: 10. The length of the CDR3 is 15 residues. Germline lookup yields CDR1 SGDLS and CDR2 YYNGEE. CDR3 sequence (DNA): TGTGCCAGCAGCCCAGGAGACAGGGGAGGATCACCCCTCCACTTT. This codes for CASSPGDRGGSPLHF.

This clone was seen a few times. V gene TRBV19 combines with J gene TRBJ2-7, with TRBD2 matching 9 bases. The CDR3 is 13 amino acids. After removal of 11 bases from V and 5 bases from J, the junction contained 10 bases not matched to a gene. Germline V CDR1 and CDR2: LNHDA, SQIVND (reference sequence). CDR3 residues: CASRLAAGHEQYF. The CDR3 DNA follows: TGTGCCTCTCGACTAGCGGCGGGGCACGAGCAGTACTTC.

The J gene is TRBJ2-3, the V gene TRBV20-1; D remains ambiguous. Germline V gene lookup returns CDR1 DFQATT and CDR2 SNEGSKA (reference sequence). The CDR3 has 11 residues. Trimming left V 5 bases short and J 2 bases short, with 5 bases between. CDR3 in amino acids: CSARNTDTQYF. DNA of the CDR3: TGCAGTGCTCGAAACACAGATACGCAGTATTTT.

This clone was recorded only once. V usage is TRBV10-1 and J usage is TRBJ2-3; no clear D. Germline V CDR1 and CDR2: WNHNN, SYGVQD (reference sequence). This CDR3 contains 15 residues. Deletions cut 1 base from V and 0 bases from J, with 8 bases between. CDR3 region: CASSELGSSTDTQYF. In DNA form, the CDR3 reads TGCGCCAGCAGTGAGTTAGGGTCTAGCACAGATACGCAGTATTTT.